These T cell receptor beta chains were read from a single sample in a study of CD8+ T cells in alopecia areata. Data came from immunoSEQ multiplex PCR; TCRdb stores just in-frame clones and leaves some out. The repertoire includes hundreds of thousands of clones, 67% of them detected once, and about 1.3% sits in the top ten. The sample in question was CD4+ T cells sorted from blood, obtained at week 0. All receptors come from a human donor with alopecia areata. Both conserved end residues are part of each CDR3. The D gene is left open where the match is weak. Size is stated for part of the rows, as once, few or many counts, or as a class when the clone is expanded.

d_call	v_call	j_call	clone_size	cdr3_nt	cdr3_aa
-	TRBV29-1	TRBJ2-5	-	TGCAGCGTTCTGGCAGTTTCAGAGACCCAGTACTTC	CSVLAVSETQYF
-	TRBV30	TRBJ1-2	-	TGTGCCTGGACCCCAGGGAACTATGGCTACACCTTC	CAWTPGNYGYTF
TRBD1	TRBV30	TRBJ2-4	-	TGTGCCTGGAAAGGGGGCTTAGCCAAAAACATTCAGTACTTC	CAWKGGLAKNIQYF
TRBD2	TRBV4-3	TRBJ2-3	few	TGCGCCAGCAGCCAAGACGGGGGGAAGGCAGATACGCAGTATTTT	CASSQDGGKADTQYF
-	TRBV15	TRBJ2-7	-	TGTGCCACCAGCAGAGCCCAGGTCGGTCACGAGCAGTACTTC	CATSRAQVGHEQYF
-	TRBV6-6	TRBJ2-2	few	TGTGCCAGCAGCGCCCCCGGGCCAAACGGGGCCGGGGAGCTGTTTTTT	CASSAPGPNGAGELFF
-	TRBV6-1	TRBJ2-3	once	TGTGCCAGCACCTCGTCGGGAGATACGCAGTATTTT	CASTSSGDTQYF
-	TRBV2	TRBJ2-7	few	TGTGCCACCAGTCCGAGGGGGTACGAGCAGTACTTC	CATSPRGYEQYF
-	TRBV4-3	TRBJ2-1	-	TGCGCCAGCAGCTACCACGGGACTCTAGGCAATGAGCAGTTCTTC	CASSYHGTLGNEQFF
-	TRBV30	TRBJ1-1	-	TGTGCCGGGGGCAGGGAAGACACTGAAGCTTTCTTT	CAGGREDTEAFF
TRBD1	TRBV15	TRBJ2-7	-	TGTGCCACCAGCCTCCGGACAGGGGACTACGAGCAGTACTTC	CATSLRTGDYEQYF
TRBD1	TRBV5-4	TRBJ2-1	-	TGTGCCAGCACCTTCGGACAGGGGGTTTACAATGAGCAGTTCTTC	CASTFGQGVYNEQFF
-	TRBV2	TRBJ1-6	-	TGTGCCAGCAGTGTGGACCCAAATTCACCCCTCCACTTT	CASSVDPNSPLHF
TRBD1	TRBV29-1	TRBJ2-5	-	TGCAGCGTTTACAGGGGTCGATTTCAAGAGACCCAGTACTTC	CSVYRGRFQETQYF
TRBD1	TRBV11-2	TRBJ1-1	-	TGTGCCAGCAGCTCCCCGGGACAGGCGATGGAGGCTTTCTTT	CASSSPGQAMEAFF
-	TRBV29-1	TRBJ2-7	-	TGCAGCGCAGGGGAAGGATTCTACGAGCAGTACTTC	CSAGEGFYEQYF
TRBD2	TRBV12-5	TRBJ2-2	-	TGTGCTAGTGGCTTACTAGCGGGTCAAACCGGGGAGCTGTTTTTT	CASGLLAGQTGELFF
-	TRBV29-1	TRBJ2-7	-	TGCAGCGTTTTTACCGGCTACGAGCAGTACTTC	CSVFTGYEQYF
TRBD1	TRBV5-1	TRBJ2-1	few	TGCGCCAGCAGCCCTCCACAGGGGCCCTACAATGAGCAGTTCTTC	CASSPPQGPYNEQFF
-	TRBV7-3	TRBJ2-1	-	TGTGCCAGCAGTCGGGACCGCTCCTACAATGAGCAGTTCTTC	CASSRDRSYNEQFF
TRBD2	TRBV25-1	TRBJ2-5	-	TGTGCCAGCAGTCCCGGGGGGGCACAAGAGACCCAGTACTTC	CASSPGGAQETQYF
-	TRBV2	TRBJ2-5	few	TGTGCCAGCACACTGCCCCAAGAGACCCAGTACTTC	CASTLPQETQYF
-	TRBV7-2	TRBJ2-7	few	TGTGCCAGCAGCCAAAACCTGTTTGGCGAGCAGTACTTC	CASSQNLFGEQYF
-	TRBV29-1	TRBJ1-1	-	TGCAGCGTCCTTGACAGTGGGGGAATGAACACTGAAGCTTTCTTT	CSVLDSGGMNTEAFF
-	TRBV6-5	TRBJ2-5	-	TGTGCCAGCAGTTCCAAGAGAGAGACCCAGTACTTC	CASSSKRETQYF
TRBD1	TRBV2	TRBJ2-3	-	TGTGCCAGCAGCAGAGACAGGGGTAGCACAGATACGCAGTATTTT	CASSRDRGSTDTQYF
-	TRBV29-1	TRBJ1-3	-	TGCAGCGCCCGTGACCCGGTGAGGAACACCATATATTTT	CSARDPVRNTIYF
-	TRBV5-1	TRBJ1-6	-	TGCGCCAGCAGCTTGGGAGGGGGAGACTCACCCCTCCACTTT	CASSLGGGDSPLHF
TRBD2	TRBV5-1	TRBJ2-3	-	TGCGCCAGCAGCTTGCAACTAGCGTCAGATACGCAGTATTTT	CASSLQLASDTQYF
-	TRBV11-2	TRBJ2-5	few	TGTGCCAGCAGCTTAGATCCGCGTCGGGAGGAGACCCAGTACTTC	CASSLDPRREETQYF
-	TRBV29-1	TRBJ1-4	-	TGCAGCGTCGGGATCAGCGGGGAAAAACTGTTTTTT	CSVGISGEKLFF
TRBD1	TRBV30	TRBJ2-7	-	TGTGCCTGGAGTGGGAGACAGGGTGGCGAGCAGTACTTC	CAWSGRQGGEQYF
-	TRBV7-9	TRBJ1-5	-	TGTGCCAGCAGCTTAGGGCAGAATCAGCCCCAGCATTTT	CASSLGQNQPQHF
-	TRBV19	TRBJ1-3	-	TGTGCCAGTAGTATGGGTTCACTCTCTGGAAACACCATATATTTT	CASSMGSLSGNTIYF
TRBD1	TRBV11-1	TRBJ2-1	-	TGTGCCAGCAGCTCGGACAGGGGTTACAATGAGCAGTTCTTC	CASSSDRGYNEQFF
-	TRBV7-9	TRBJ1-6	-	TGTGCCAGCAGCGGAAGTGGAGCCTCACCCCTCCACTTT	CASSGSGASPLHF
TRBD2	TRBV29-1	TRBJ2-1	-	TGCAGCGTTGAAGTAGTGCGGGGGGAGCAGTTCTTC	CSVEVVRGEQFF
-	TRBV29-1	TRBJ1-1	-	TGCAGCGTGGGCCAGGTGGCTGAAGCTTTCTTT	CSVGQVAEAFF
-	TRBV6-5	TRBJ2-1	-	TGTGCCAGCAGTATATCCGGGTCAACCTACAATGAGCAGTTCTTC	CASSISGSTYNEQFF
-	TRBV7-3	TRBJ2-6	-	TGTGCCAGCAGCTTAATCGCTGGGGCTGGGGCCAACGTCCTGACTTTC	CASSLIAGAGANVLTF
TRBD1	TRBV5-6	TRBJ1-6	-	TGTGCCAGCAGCCCCACCGGGACAGGGGATTCACCCCTCCACTTT	CASSPTGTGDSPLHF
-	TRBV5-1	TRBJ2-5	once	TGCGCCAGCAGCTTGAATGGTTTACAAGAGACCCAGTACTTC	CASSLNGLQETQYF
-	TRBV29-1	TRBJ1-2	-	TGCAGCGCAGGGGATAACTATGGCTACACCTTC	CSAGDNYGYTF
-	TRBV30	TRBJ2-7	-	TGTGCCTGGGCGAAACAGGTTCGGTCCTACGAGCAGTACTTC	CAWAKQVRSYEQYF
-	TRBV29-1	TRBJ2-2	-	TGCAGCGTTGACGGGGGGCGCGGGACCGGGGAGCTGTTTTTT	CSVDGGRGTGELFF
TRBD2	TRBV11-2	TRBJ2-3	once	TGTGCCAGCAGCTTGGTACTAGCGGGGGGCGCAGATACGCAGTATTTT	CASSLVLAGGADTQYF
-	TRBV30	TRBJ2-1	-	TGTGCCTGGAGTGGTAGACCAAGCTCCTACAATGAGCAGTTCTTC	CAWSGRPSSYNEQFF
-	TRBV7-8	TRBJ2-7	-	TGTGCCAGCAGCTTTCGGGACAAGAAAGTCTACGAGCAGTACTTC	CASSFRDKKVYEQYF
-	TRBV30	TRBJ1-2	once	TGTGCCTGGAGTAGAAAGGGGACTACTAACTATGGCTACACCTTC	CAWSRKGTTNYGYTF
-	TRBV20-1	TRBJ2-7	-	TGCAGTGCTAGGTTGGGCTACGAGCAGTACTTC	CSARLGYEQYF
-	TRBV9	TRBJ1-2	-	TGTGCCAGCAGCGTAGGAGGGGTCTATGGCTACACCTTC	CASSVGGVYGYTF
TRBD2	TRBV4-1	TRBJ2-1	few	TGCGCCAGCAGCCGGACTAGCGGGGATTACAATGAGCAGTTCTTC	CASSRTSGDYNEQFF
TRBD2	TRBV7-2	TRBJ2-3	once	TGTGCCAGCAGCTTCGGGGGGGGCCTGGATACGCAGTATTTT	CASSFGGGLDTQYF
TRBD2	TRBV28	TRBJ2-5	-	TGTGCCAGCAGCCCACTAGCGGGGAGGGAGACCCAGTACTTC	CASSPLAGRETQYF
-	TRBV9	TRBJ2-2	-	TGTGCCAGCAGCGTAGAACAGAGCACCGGGGAGCTGTTTTTT	CASSVEQSTGELFF
-	TRBV14	TRBJ2-7	few	TGTGCCAGCAGCCAAGACACCCTCTCCTACGAGCAGTACTTC	CASSQDTLSYEQYF
-	TRBV15	TRBJ2-7	-	TGTGCCACCAGCAGGTCAATAGAGCTTAAAGAGCAGTACTTC	CATSRSIELKEQYF
-	TRBV10-3	TRBJ1-5	-	TGTGCCATCAGTGCAGGAATCAATCAGCCCCAGCATTTT	CAISAGINQPQHF
TRBD2	TRBV9	TRBJ2-3	-	TGTGCCAGCAGCCCTCGGACTAGCGGGGGGGCCGGGAGAGATACGCAGTATTTT	CASSPRTSGGAGRDTQYF
TRBD2	TRBV7-2	TRBJ2-7	-	TGTGCCAGCAGCTTCACTAGCGGGGGGTCCTACGAGCAGTACTTC	CASSFTSGGSYEQYF